A single sample gave rise to the 5 T cell receptor beta chains below, sequenced in a study of blood T cell repertoires in COVID-19. This table comes from immunoSEQ multiplex PCR, and its TCRdb copy is limited to in-frame clones, with some not included. The sample contains 20,000 to 25,000 clones, under 90% of which appear only once. Sequencing used peripheral blood. These receptors all come from a woman in her seventies with active COVID-19.

The chain uses TRBV19 and TRBJ1-5, with 8 bases that match TRBD1. CDR1 LNHDA and CDR2 SQIVND come from the germline V gene (reference sequence). Trimming at V came to 1 base and at J to 4 bases, leaving 3 bases not matched to a gene. The CDR3 is 15 residues long. Here the CDR3 reads CASSIAQGANQPQHF. For the CDR3, the DNA is TGTGCCAGTAGTATAGCTCAGGGGGCAAATCAGCCCCAGCATTTT. The complete variable domain, with remaining parts taken from reference TRBV19 and TRBJ1-5, reads DGGITQSPKYLFRKEGQNVTLSCEQNLNHDAMYWYRQDPGQGLRLIYYSQIVNDFQKGDIAEGYSVSREKKESFPLTVTSAQKNPTAFYLCASSIAQGANQPQHFGDGTRLSIL.

This chain connects TRBV12-3 or TRBV12-4 to TRBJ1-2; a possible D gene is TRBD1 (5 bases). The V gene lost 0 bases and the J gene lost 4 bases, with 6 bases spanning the gap. There are 13 residues in the CDR3. CDR3 protein: CASSLAGGYGYTF. CDR3 sequence (DNA): TGTGCCAGCAGTTTAGCCGGGGGCTATGGCTACACCTTC.

V is TRBV3-1 (or the pseudogene TRBV3-2) and J is TRBJ1-1; 7 bases map to TRBD1. The CDR3 loop spans 13 amino acids. Germline V gene data show CDR1 as LGHDT and CDR2 as YNNKEL (reference sequence). The V gene end was trimmed by 7 bases and the J gene end by 5 bases; junction bases not matched to a gene: 7. The CDR3 here is CASIAGGGTEAFF. The CDR3 DNA is TGTGCCAGCATAGCAGGGGGTGGGACTGAAGCTTTCTTT.

The chain is built from TRBV7-9 and TRBJ1-4; D gene uncertain. Germline V lookup: CDR1 SEHNR, CDR2 FQNEAQ (reference sequence). The CDR3 spans 14 residues. Between the trimmed V and J ends, which lost 2 bases and 5 bases, there was a span of 9 bases. The CDR3 DNA is TGTGCCAGCAGCTTATTGGCCAGGAATGAAAAACTGTTTTTT. The encoded protein is CASSLLARNEKLFF.

The V and J genes are TRBV2 and TRBJ2-5; weak D call: TRBD2 (6 bases). The CDR3 extends over 13 amino acids. The V end was cut by 8 bases, the J end by 4 bases, with 14 bases between. Germline V lookup: CDR1 SNHLY, CDR2 FYNNEI. CDR3: CASPPGRGETQYF. CDR3 sequence (DNA): TGTGCCAGCCCCCCGGGGCGGGGAGAGACCCAGTACTTC.